Listed below are T cell receptor beta chains from one sample, sequenced in a study of blood T cell repertoires in COVID-19. TCRdb's copy holds only in-frame clones and misses some; the assay was immunoSEQ multiplex PCR. Counted here are about 200,000 clones, around 90% occurring once; the ten biggest clones make up around 2.3%. The material sequenced was PBMCs or T cells enriched from blood (not recorded which). These receptors were taken from a woman aged 25 to 39 who had recovered from COVID-19. The CDR3 runs from the conserved cysteine through the conserved F or W. The D gene is left open where the match is weak. Where a row states a size, it is once, few, many or the class of an expanded clone; other rows omit it.

V gene,D gene,J gene,clone size,CDR3 DNA,CDR3 protein
TRBV6-5,-,TRBJ1-1,many,TGTGCCAGCAGCTTAACAGGGAGGGACCCTGATGAAGCTTTCTTT,CASSLTGRDPDEAFF
TRBV7-2,TRBD1,TRBJ1-5,-,TGTGCCAGCAGTTTCAGGGGGAATACAAACTACAATCAGCCCCAGCATTTT,CASSFRGNTNYNQPQHF
TRBV11-3,TRBD1,TRBJ1-1,-,TGTGCCAGCAGCCCGAGACAGGGGCGCCTTGGGGTCACTGAAGCTTTCTTT,CASSPRQGRLGVTEAFF
TRBV6-5,-,TRBJ1-2,-,TGTGCCAGCAGAAGGGAGGCAGCGTACTATGGCTACACCTTC,CASRREAAYYGYTF
TRBV9,-,TRBJ2-7,-,TGTGCCAGCAGCTCTTCTCCCGGGTACGAGCAGTACTTC,CASSSSPGYEQYF
TRBV7-9,-,TRBJ1-4,-,TGTGCCAGCGGCCGAGGAGAGGATAATGAAAAACTGTTTTTT,CASGRGEDNEKLFF
TRBV14,TRBD2,TRBJ2-5,-,TGTGCCAGCTCCTTGGAGTCCCAAGCGGGGACGGAGACCCAGTACTTC,CASSLESQAGTETQYF
TRBV19,-,TRBJ1-5,-,TGTGCCAGTAGTCGGGACATCAATCAGCCCCAGCATTTT,CASSRDINQPQHF
TRBV15,-,TRBJ1-2,-,TGTGCCACCAGCAGAGAGTTTCACGCGGCGAATGGCTACACCTTC,CATSREFHAANGYTF
TRBV5-6,-,TRBJ1-2,-,TGTGCCAGCAGCTTGAGACAGAGCTATGGCTACACCTTC,CASSLRQSYGYTF
TRBV24-1,-,TRBJ2-1,-,TGTGCCACCAGTGATTTCGAGGAGCAGTTCTTC,CATSDFEEQFF
TRBV6-5,TRBD2,TRBJ2-1,once,TGTGCCAGCAGCCGGGGGACTAGCGGGAGTGACGAGCAGTTCTTC,CASSRGTSGSDEQFF
TRBV9,-,TRBJ2-4,-,TGTGCCAGCAGCCGCGAAAAACTCGAAAACATTCAGTACTTC,CASSREKLENIQYF
TRBV7-9,-,TRBJ2-7,-,TGTGCCAGCAGCCGACAGTTCTACGAGCAGTACTTC,CASSRQFYEQYF
TRBV3-1/TRBV3-2,-,TRBJ2-5,-,TGTGCCAGCAGCCAAGTCAACTGGCGAGGGGAGACCCAGTACTTC,CASSQVNWRGETQYF
TRBV12-5,TRBD2,TRBJ2-7,-,TGTGCTAGTGGGGACCCTCACGGGGGGTCGGGCGAGCAGTACTTC,CASGDPHGGSGEQYF
TRBV5-6,-,TRBJ2-1,-,TGTGCCAGCAGACAACGGACTTTTGAGCAGTTCTTC,CASRQRTFEQFF
TRBV7-9,TRBD1,TRBJ1-4,-,TGTGCCAGCAGCTACACAGGGGGGGATGAAAAACTGTTTTTT,CASSYTGGDEKLFF
TRBV9,-,TRBJ2-7,-,TGTGCCAGCAGCGTAGGAGAGGGCCCTTCCTACGAGCAGTACTTC,CASSVGEGPSYEQYF
TRBV9,-,TRBJ2-5,once,TGTGCCAGCAGCGTAGATCTACGGGAGTGGACCCAGTACTTC,CASSVDLREWTQYF
TRBV11-2,-,TRBJ2-3,-,TGTGCCAGCAGCTTAATGGGGGGGGGCGATACGCAGTATTTT,CASSLMGGGDTQYF
TRBV5-4,TRBD1,TRBJ1-2,-,TGTGCCAGCAGCCTCAGGGGGTATGGCTACACCTTC,CASSLRGYGYTF
TRBV3-1/TRBV3-2,-,TRBJ1-2,once,TGTGCCAGCAGCCAAGTCGGATACAGCAACTATGGCTACACCTTC,CASSQVGYSNYGYTF
TRBV29-1,-,TRBJ1-1,-,TGCAGCGTTGATGGTCTATCCTCATCGGTTGGCACTGAAGCTTTCTTT,CSVDGLSSSVGTEAFF
TRBV7-8,-,TRBJ1-1,-,TGTGCCAGCAGCCGTCAGGGGAACACTGAAGCTTTCTTT,CASSRQGNTEAFF
TRBV6-5,TRBD1,TRBJ1-2,-,TGTGCCAGCAGGCGAGACAGGGACGGTGGCTACACCTTC,CASRRDRDGGYTF
TRBV7-8,TRBD1,TRBJ1-4,-,TGTGCCAGCAGAGACACAGGGGGCGGCAATGAAAAACTGTTTTTT,CASRDTGGGNEKLFF
TRBV12-3/TRBV12-4,TRBD1,TRBJ1-2,-,TGTGCCAGCAAGGTACAGACAGGGGAAGGCTACACCTTC,CASKVQTGEGYTF
TRBV2,TRBD1,TRBJ1-1,-,TGTGCCAGCAGTGTGTCTACAGGGGTCGGATTGAACACTGAAGCTTTCTTT,CASSVSTGVGLNTEAFF
TRBV7-6,-,TRBJ2-2,-,TGTGCCAGCAGCTCACAGGGTACGAACACCGGGGAGCTGTTTTTT,CASSSQGTNTGELFF
TRBV3-1/TRBV3-2,-,TRBJ2-7,-,TGTGCCAGCAGCGCAGATTATTACGAGCAGTACTTC,CASSADYYEQYF
TRBV27,TRBD1,TRBJ2-7,few,TGTGCCAGCAGTCCCACCCGGACAGGGGCACACTACGAGCAGTACTTC,CASSPTRTGAHYEQYF
TRBV29-1,TRBD1,TRBJ1-2,-,TGCAGCGTTGATCCCGGGACAGGGTATGGCTACACCTTC,CSVDPGTGYGYTF
TRBV7-9,-,TRBJ2-1,-,TGTGCCAGCAGCCCTAAGGAGGGAGGAACCTACAATGAGCAGTTCTTC,CASSPKEGGTYNEQFF
TRBV30,TRBD1,TRBJ2-6,-,TGTGCCTGGAGTGTTGAGGGACAGGGGATTTCTGGGGCCAACGTCCTGACTTTC,CAWSVEGQGISGANVLTF
TRBV29-1,TRBD1,TRBJ1-5,few,TGCAGCCCCTCAGGGGGCGTTTGTAGCAATCAGCCCCAGCATTTT,CSPSGGVCSNQPQHF
TRBV5-1,TRBD1,TRBJ2-7,few,TGCGCCAGCAGCTCGGGGACAGGGAGCCACGAGCAGTACTTC,CASSSGTGSHEQYF
TRBV9,-,TRBJ2-3,once,TGTGCCAGCAGCGTAGCTGGCGGGGCCACTGCTAGCACAGATACGCAGTATTTT,CASSVAGGATASTDTQYF
TRBV19,TRBD1,TRBJ1-2,few,TGTGCCAGTAGTGAGGGGGCCTATGGCTACACCTTC,CASSEGAYGYTF
TRBV11-2,-,TRBJ1-1,-,TGTGCCAGCATCTACTTAGTCGGGAAGATGAACACTGAAGCTTTCTTT,CASIYLVGKMNTEAFF
TRBV6-5,TRBD1,TRBJ2-2,-,TGTGCCAGCAGTTCAGGGGGTCGTGGCGGGGAGCTGTTTTTT,CASSSGGRGGELFF
TRBV11-3,-,TRBJ1-1,-,TGTGCCAGCAGCTTTACATGGACTACTGAAGCTTTCTTT,CASSFTWTTEAFF
TRBV7-2,-,TRBJ1-1,-,TGTGCCAGCAGCTTTCAATTGGGAGGCGGGGATGGACTCTTT,CASSFQLGGGDGLF
TRBV24-1,TRBD1,TRBJ2-3,-,TGTGCCACCAGTGAGAAATGGACAGGGGGTACAGATACGCAGTATTTT,CATSEKWTGGTDTQYF
TRBV5-1,-,TRBJ1-6,once,TGCGCCAGCAGCACCACAGGGTACACCTATAATTCACCCCTCCACTTT,CASSTTGYTYNSPLHF
TRBV24-1,-,TRBJ1-2,-,TGTGCCATCTCGGGAGGGGATCATTATGGCTACACCTTC,CAISGGDHYGYTF
TRBV24-1,-,TRBJ1-2,-,TGTGCCACCAGTGACCTGGACATGAGCTATGGCTACACCTTC,CATSDLDMSYGYTF
TRBV4-3,TRBD2,TRBJ2-5,-,TGCGCCAGCAGCCAACTAGCGGGAGGGCAAGAGACCCAGTACTTC,CASSQLAGGQETQYF
TRBV6-5,TRBD2,TRBJ2-1,-,TGTGCCAGCAGTTACTGGGCTAGCGGGAGGGAGAATGAGCAGTTCTTC,CASSYWASGRENEQFF
TRBV5-1,TRBD1,TRBJ1-1,-,TGCGCCAGCAGCGTCGGGACAGCGAACACTGAAGCTTTCTTT,CASSVGTANTEAFF
TRBV6-2/TRBV6-3,TRBD1,TRBJ2-3,few,TGTGCCAGCAGCGGGACAGGGGGCGTGGATACGCAGTATTTT,CASSGTGGVDTQYF
TRBV7-9,TRBD1,TRBJ1-2,-,TGTGCCATCGTGACAGGGGGAGATGGCTACACCTTC,CAIVTGGDGYTF
TRBV9,TRBD1,TRBJ2-1,-,TGTGCCAGCAGCCCACCGGGACAGGGTGCTTATGAGCAGTTCTTC,CASSPPGQGAYEQFF
TRBV9,-,TRBJ1-3,-,TGTGCCAGCAGCGTAGGGGCAGGGATCTCTGGAAACACCATATATTTT,CASSVGAGISGNTIYF
TRBV7-3,TRBD2,TRBJ2-6,-,TGTGCCAGCAGCTTAAGTGCGGGGGGCTCTGGGGCCAACGTCCTGACTTTC,CASSLSAGGSGANVLTF
TRBV5-1,TRBD1,TRBJ2-7,once,TGCGCCAGCAGCGTTGGACCGGGACAGGGACTGGACGAGCAGTACTTC,CASSVGPGQGLDEQYF
TRBV19,-,TRBJ1-1,-,TGTGCCAGTAGTATTCAGGGGACCCCGAACACTGAAGCTTTCTTT,CASSIQGTPNTEAFF